This T cell receptor beta chain was sequenced in a study of identical twins. Findings and limits, study-wide: Potential partial confounding of zero-insertion analyses by invariant MAIT and iNKT cells was noted. Without tracking the same donors, conclusions rested on cross-sectional statistical analysis. Models came in too low on out-of-frame TCR alpha sharing in monozygotic twins.

As concerns this clonotype: No antigen is known for it.

TCRdb processed the 5' RACE reads anew with MiXCR; each CDR3 protein has one entry. This table has a few hundred thousand distinct CDR3 sequences, about 15% appearing once. The V segment lost 11 bases and the J segment 0 bases; nucleotides outside the gene matches: 17. The CDR3 consists of 19 residues. The same sample was also studied in work on yellow fever vaccine responses in identical twins.

Specimen: CD4+ T cells sorted from blood. This sequence was found in a woman under 30 in good health. This rearrangement joins TRBV12-3 or TRBV12-4 to TRBJ2-5; TRBD2 matches at 14 bases. The CDR3 DNA is TGTGCCTTCTGTATACCCACGGGACTAGCGGGAGTATACCAAGAGACCCAGTACTTC. It is translated as CAFCIPTGLAGVYQETQYF.